This is a list of T cell receptor beta chains from one sample in a study of neoadjuvant nivolumab and ipilimumab in lung cancer. Data came from immunoSEQ multiplex PCR; TCRdb stores just in-frame clones and leaves some out. Of just under 10,000 clones in the sample, around 81% were seen once. The sequences come from peripheral blood, collected before neoadjuvant nivolumab, alone or with ipilimumab. The receptors shown here come from an adult with non-small cell lung cancer. The CDR3 runs from the conserved cysteine through the conserved F or W. A D gene is named only where the DNA matches it firmly. Size values are once, few and many counts, or a class for expanded clones, and some rows have none.

CDR3 DNA: TGTGCCAGCTCCGCAGGCCTGAGATACGAGCAGTACTTC
CDR3 protein: CASSAGLRYEQYF
V gene: TRBV6-1
clone size: once
J gene: TRBJ2-7
D gene: -

CDR3 DNA: TGTGCCAGCGGACAGGGGACGAAAAATCAGCCCCAGCATTTT
CDR3 protein: CASGQGTKNQPQHF
V gene: TRBV18
clone size: -
J gene: TRBJ1-5
D gene: TRBD1

CDR3 DNA: TGTGCCAGCAGCCCAATACCCAGGACGGCGTCGCTGTACTTC
CDR3 protein: CASSPIPRTASLYF
V gene: TRBV7-8
clone size: -
J gene: TRBJ2-7
D gene: -

CDR3 DNA: TGTGCCAGTAGTATAGAGGGAACGAACACTGAAGCTTTCTTT
CDR3 protein: CASSIEGTNTEAFF
V gene: TRBV19
clone size: -
J gene: TRBJ1-1
D gene: -

CDR3 DNA: TGTGCCAGCAGCCCAGGGGCCTACGAGCAGTACTTC
CDR3 protein: CASSPGAYEQYF
V gene: TRBV5-5
clone size: few
J gene: TRBJ2-7
D gene: -

CDR3 DNA: TGTGCCAGCAGCCGGACAGATACGCAGTATTTT
CDR3 protein: CASSRTDTQYF
V gene: TRBV2
clone size: -
J gene: TRBJ2-3
D gene: -

CDR3 DNA: TGTGCCAGCAGTGACTCACCGCGAGACAGGCAAGAGACCCAGTACTTC
CDR3 protein: CASSDSPRDRQETQYF
V gene: TRBV6-4
clone size: -
J gene: TRBJ2-5
D gene: -

CDR3 DNA: TGTGCCAGCAGCCAAGATGGGCCTAGCTTACTGAGCTCCTACAATGAGCAGTTCTTC
CDR3 protein: CASSQDGPSLLSSYNEQFF
V gene: TRBV14
clone size: once
J gene: TRBJ2-1
D gene: -

CDR3 DNA: TGTGCCAGTAGTATCGGACAGGGGCTCACTGAAGCTTTCTTT
CDR3 protein: CASSIGQGLTEAFF
V gene: TRBV19
clone size: -
J gene: TRBJ1-1
D gene: TRBD1

CDR3 DNA: TGTGCCAGCAGTGACGTTGCGGGAACGAACGGGGAGCTGTTTTTT
CDR3 protein: CASSDVAGTNGELFF
V gene: TRBV6-4
clone size: -
J gene: TRBJ2-2
D gene: -

CDR3 DNA: TGTGCCAGCTCTTGGACAGAGAACTATGGCTACACCTTC
CDR3 protein: CASSWTENYGYTF
V gene: TRBV18
clone size: -
J gene: TRBJ1-2
D gene: -

CDR3 DNA: TGTGCCAGCAGCCAAGATGGGGGAACTGGGGCCAACGTCCTGACTTTC
CDR3 protein: CASSQDGGTGANVLTF
V gene: TRBV4-2
clone size: -
J gene: TRBJ2-6
D gene: -

CDR3 DNA: TGCGCCAGCAGCTTGAGTCTAGCGGTAACAGATACGCAGTATTTT
CDR3 protein: CASSLSLAVTDTQYF
V gene: TRBV5-1
clone size: -
J gene: TRBJ2-3
D gene: TRBD2

CDR3 DNA: TGCGCCAGCAGCTGGGGGACGGCAGATACGCAGTATTTT
CDR3 protein: CASSWGTADTQYF
V gene: TRBV5-1
clone size: once
J gene: TRBJ2-3
D gene: -

CDR3 DNA: TGTGCCAGCAGCTCGGGACAGGGTATCGATTCACCCCTCCACTTT
CDR3 protein: CASSSGQGIDSPLHF
V gene: TRBV7-9
clone size: -
J gene: TRBJ1-6
D gene: TRBD1

CDR3 DNA: TGCGCCAGCAGCCTCCAGGACGTCCGCCTCAGCACAGATACGCAGTATTTT
CDR3 protein: CASSLQDVRLSTDTQYF
V gene: TRBV4-1
clone size: -
J gene: TRBJ2-3
D gene: -

CDR3 DNA: TGCAGCGTTGAAAAGGGGACAGGGACTAATGAAAAACTGTTTTTT
CDR3 protein: CSVEKGTGTNEKLFF
V gene: TRBV29-1
clone size: -
J gene: TRBJ1-4
D gene: TRBD1

CDR3 DNA: TGTGCCAGCAGTGAAGTGGGGACAGGAGACTACGAGCAGTACTTC
CDR3 protein: CASSEVGTGDYEQYF
V gene: TRBV6-1
clone size: -
J gene: TRBJ2-7
D gene: TRBD1

CDR3 DNA: TGTGCCAGCAGTTCGCCGGGACAGCCTAACTATGGCTACACCTTC
CDR3 protein: CASSSPGQPNYGYTF
V gene: TRBV2
clone size: -
J gene: TRBJ1-2
D gene: TRBD1

CDR3 DNA: TGCGCCAGCAGCTCGGGGGGTAATGAAAAACTGTTTTTT
CDR3 protein: CASSSGGNEKLFF
V gene: TRBV5-1
clone size: -
J gene: TRBJ1-4
D gene: -

CDR3 DNA: TGTGCCAGCAGTTTATCCAGCGGGAGAGGGAACACCGGGGAGCTGTTTTTT
CDR3 protein: CASSLSSGRGNTGELFF
V gene: TRBV27
clone size: few
J gene: TRBJ2-2
D gene: TRBD2

CDR3 DNA: TGTGCCAGCTCACCGGGACAGGCCGCGGGCGAAAAACTGTTTTTT
CDR3 protein: CASSPGQAAGEKLFF
V gene: TRBV18
clone size: -
J gene: TRBJ1-4
D gene: TRBD1

CDR3 DNA: TGTGCCAGCAGCTTAGGGCCGGGAGACACCATATATTTT
CDR3 protein: CASSLGPGDTIYF
V gene: TRBV7-9
clone size: -
J gene: TRBJ1-3
D gene: -

CDR3 DNA: TGCGCCAGCAGCTTTTTGGCGGGACAGAAAACTGGAAACACCATATATTTT
CDR3 protein: CASSFLAGQKTGNTIYF
V gene: TRBV5-1
clone size: -
J gene: TRBJ1-3
D gene: TRBD1

CDR3 DNA: TGTGCCAGCAGCCCCCTGGTATCAGCTCCTAATGAAAAACTGTTTTTT
CDR3 protein: CASSPLVSAPNEKLFF
V gene: TRBV11-2
clone size: -
J gene: TRBJ1-4
D gene: -

CDR3 DNA: TGTGCCAGCAGTTTAAGGGGGACAGGGAACACTGAAGCTTTCTTT
CDR3 protein: CASSLRGTGNTEAFF
V gene: TRBV27
clone size: -
J gene: TRBJ1-1
D gene: TRBD1

CDR3 DNA: TGTGCCAGCAGCCCGAGGGGCGGGAGAGGCGCAGATACGCAGTATTTT
CDR3 protein: CASSPRGGRGADTQYF
V gene: TRBV9
clone size: once
J gene: TRBJ2-3
D gene: TRBD2

CDR3 DNA: TGTGCCAGTAGTCCTCCGGACAGGAAGACTGAAGCTTTCTTT
CDR3 protein: CASSPPDRKTEAFF
V gene: TRBV19
clone size: -
J gene: TRBJ1-1
D gene: TRBD1

CDR3 DNA: TGTGCCACTTCCCTGGGACTAGCGGGGTACAATGAGCAGTTCTTC
CDR3 protein: CATSLGLAGYNEQFF
V gene: TRBV6-5
clone size: -
J gene: TRBJ2-1
D gene: TRBD2

CDR3 DNA: TGTGCCAGCAGCTTGGACGGACTAGCGGGGTACGAGCAGTACTTC
CDR3 protein: CASSLDGLAGYEQYF
V gene: TRBV11-2
clone size: few
J gene: TRBJ2-7
D gene: TRBD2

CDR3 DNA: TGTGCCAGCGCGGGAAAGGACAGGGATTATCTTGGTACGCAGTATTTT
CDR3 protein: CASAGKDRDYLGTQYF
V gene: TRBV7-9
clone size: -
J gene: TRBJ2-3
D gene: TRBD1

CDR3 DNA: TGTGCCAGCAGCTTAGATGGCAGGTACCCCCTAGAGACCCAGTACTTC
CDR3 protein: CASSLDGRYPLETQYF
V gene: TRBV11-2
clone size: -
J gene: TRBJ2-5
D gene: -

CDR3 DNA: TGTGCCAGCAGTTTATTTTACAGGGGGAACACTGAAGCTTTCTTT
CDR3 protein: CASSLFYRGNTEAFF
V gene: TRBV28
clone size: -
J gene: TRBJ1-1
D gene: TRBD1

CDR3 DNA: TGTGCCAGCAGCCTAGACAGCAATCAGCCCCAGCATTTT
CDR3 protein: CASSLDSNQPQHF
V gene: TRBV6-5
clone size: -
J gene: TRBJ1-5
D gene: -

CDR3 DNA: TGTGCCAGCAGCAAGATAGCGGGAGAGGAGACCCAGTACTTC
CDR3 protein: CASSKIAGEETQYF
V gene: TRBV27
clone size: -
J gene: TRBJ2-5
D gene: TRBD2

CDR3 DNA: TGTGCCAGCAGCGTAGGGAACACCGGGGAGCTGTTTTTT
CDR3 protein: CASSVGNTGELFF
V gene: TRBV9
clone size: -
J gene: TRBJ2-2
D gene: -

CDR3 DNA: TGTGCCAGCAGCCAAGATTGGGGAACCGGGACTACAGTCTACAATGAGCAGTTCTTC
CDR3 protein: CASSQDWGTGTTVYNEQFF
V gene: TRBV14
clone size: -
J gene: TRBJ2-1
D gene: TRBD2

CDR3 DNA: TGTGCCAGCAGTGTCGAAATTAATGAAAAACTGTTTTTT
CDR3 protein: CASSVEINEKLFF
V gene: TRBV6-4
clone size: -
J gene: TRBJ1-4
D gene: -

CDR3 DNA: TGTGCCAGCAGCTCCCTGGGGGGGGACAGCTCTAATGAAAAACTGTTTTTT
CDR3 protein: CASSSLGGDSSNEKLFF
V gene: TRBV7-8
clone size: medium-sized
J gene: TRBJ1-4
D gene: TRBD1

CDR3 DNA: TGTGCCAGCAGCTCGACAGGCTCAAGCACAGATACGCAGTATTTT
CDR3 protein: CASSSTGSSTDTQYF
V gene: TRBV7-3
clone size: -
J gene: TRBJ2-3
D gene: -

CDR3 DNA: TGTGCCAGCAGCCAGGAGGAAGGGAGCGATGAGCAGTTCTTC
CDR3 protein: CASSQEEGSDEQFF
V gene: TRBV2
clone size: -
J gene: TRBJ2-1
D gene: -

CDR3 DNA: TGTGCCAGCAGCTTAGTCGGGGATGACGAGCAGTACTTC
CDR3 protein: CASSLVGDDEQYF
V gene: TRBV7-3
clone size: few
J gene: TRBJ2-7
D gene: -

CDR3 DNA: TGCGCCAGCAGCCAGTATGCGGGAACAGAGACCCAGTACTTC
CDR3 protein: CASSQYAGTETQYF
V gene: TRBV5-1
clone size: -
J gene: TRBJ2-5
D gene: -

CDR3 DNA: TGTGCCAGCAGTTATCAAAAGGGTAGCAATCAGCCCCAGCATTTT
CDR3 protein: CASSYQKGSNQPQHF
V gene: TRBV6-5
clone size: -
J gene: TRBJ1-5
D gene: -

CDR3 DNA: TGTGCCAGCAACCCATCGGACGGGAGGGCCAGTGAGCAGTTCTTC
CDR3 protein: CASNPSDGRASEQFF
V gene: TRBV14
clone size: -
J gene: TRBJ2-1
D gene: TRBD2

CDR3 DNA: TGTGCCAGCAGCTTAGGGCCAACTAGCACCCGCTCCTACAATGAGCAGTTCTTC
CDR3 protein: CASSLGPTSTRSYNEQFF
V gene: TRBV13
clone size: -
J gene: TRBJ2-1
D gene: -

CDR3 DNA: TGTGCCAGCAGCTCCGGACTAGCGGGAGAGTTGGGCAATGAGCAGTTCTTC
CDR3 protein: CASSSGLAGELGNEQFF
V gene: TRBV11-3
clone size: -
J gene: TRBJ2-1
D gene: TRBD2

CDR3 DNA: TGTGCCAGTTCCCGGGACAGAGGATATGGCTACACCTTC
CDR3 protein: CASSRDRGYGYTF
V gene: TRBV6-4
clone size: -
J gene: TRBJ1-2
D gene: TRBD1

CDR3 DNA: TGCGCCAGCAGCCAAGACGGCGGCCAGCCCCTCTACGAGCAGTACTTC
CDR3 protein: CASSQDGGQPLYEQYF
V gene: TRBV4-1
clone size: -
J gene: TRBJ2-7
D gene: -

CDR3 DNA: TGTGCCAGCAGCTTGGAAGTGGGGCTCTCCTACAATGAGCAGTTCTTC
CDR3 protein: CASSLEVGLSYNEQFF
V gene: TRBV5-5
clone size: -
J gene: TRBJ2-1
D gene: -

CDR3 DNA: TGTGCCAGCAGCTTAGGTCCTACCTATGGCTACACCTTC
CDR3 protein: CASSLGPTYGYTF
V gene: TRBV7-3
clone size: -
J gene: TRBJ1-2
D gene: -

CDR3 DNA: TGTGCCAGCAGTGACTCGGGGACTAGTTACAATGAGCAGTTCTTC
CDR3 protein: CASSDSGTSYNEQFF
V gene: TRBV6-4
clone size: -
J gene: TRBJ2-1
D gene: TRBD2

CDR3 DNA: TGTGCCAGCAGCTTAGCAACAGGCTCTGGGGCCAACGTCCTGACTTTC
CDR3 protein: CASSLATGSGANVLTF
V gene: TRBV11-1
clone size: -
J gene: TRBJ2-6
D gene: -